This T cell receptor (beta chain) comes out of a study of OX40 agonist ivuxolimab in advanced cancers. Study-level findings and limits: Determination of antigen specificity was not performed for the expanded peripheral T cells.

Assay: immunoSEQ multiplex PCR; the TCRdb copy retains only in-frame clones and omits some. The sample lists approximately 76,000 clones, 80% to 90% seen once, with roughly 6% in the top ten. Of note for this clone: Its antigen is undetermined.

Germline V gives CDR1 MDHEN, CDR2 SYDVKM. The CDR3 totals 15 residues. This sequence was found in an adult with an advanced solid tumor such as melanoma, head and neck, liver or kidney cancer. The sample consisted of CD4+ or CD8+ T cells sorted from blood, taken in a trial of the OX40 agonist ivuxolimab. This chain links TRBV28 with TRBJ2-5, with D unclear. The J call may not be correct, given that the DNA end is closer to TRBJ2-7. The CDR3 nucleotides read TGTGCCAGCAGTTTAGAAAGTTCCGGGCGGTACGAGCAGTACTTC. As protein: CASSLESSGRYEQYF.